Listed here are 16 T cell receptor beta chains from one sample, sequenced in a study of shared clonotypes between healthy human individuals. TCRdb's table, derived via immunoSEQ multiplex PCR, lists solely in-frame clones and lacks some. The table records roughly 500,000 clones, 70% to 80% of them present only once. The sequenced sample was PBMCs. The receptor set was obtained from a woman between 40 and 50 years old in good health. Some clones in this sample may be carry-over from other donors' samples.

This clone showed up many times. The chain combines TRBV7-9 with TRBJ2-5; tentatively, D is TRBD2 (6 bases). CDR3 size: 14 residues. Germline lookup yields CDR1 SEHNR and CDR2 FQNEAQ (reference sequence). V lost 5 bases, J lost 4 bases, and 14 bases lay in between. The DNA of the CDR3 is TGTGCCAGCAGCCCGGGGGAGAGGGGAGAGACCCAGTACTTC. Translating it yields CASSPGERGETQYF.

This clone was detected only a few times. The J gene is TRBJ1-2, the V gene TRBV14; no reliable D call. Looked up from germline, CDR1 is SGHDN and CDR2 is FVKESK. This CDR3 is 15 amino acids long. V lost 0 bases and J 4 bases, leaving 12 bases between the germline ends. The CDR3 here is CASSQEVGSAYGYTF. DNA of the CDR3: TGTGCCAGCAGCCAAGAGGTGGGCTCCGCCTATGGCTACACCTTC.

This clone showed up just once. The V gene is TRBV29-1, the J gene TRBJ2-2; tentatively, D is TRBD2 (5 bases). The germline V gene has CDR1 SQVTM and CDR2 ANQGSEA. The length of the CDR3 is 14 residues. Between the trimmed V and J ends, which lost 6 bases and 4 bases, there was a span of 15 bases. The CDR3 spells CSVPGWMSTGELFF. In DNA form, the CDR3 reads TGCAGCGTCCCGGGGTGGATGTCCACCGGGGAGCTGTTTTTT.

As for this clone: Other DNA sequences from this sample encode an identical CDR3 as well. The chain recombines TRBV9 with TRBJ2-3; D unresolved. Looked up from germline, CDR1 is SGDLS and CDR2 is YYNGEE. This CDR3 spans 14 amino acids. Between the trimmed V and J ends, which lost 0 bases and 0 bases, there was a span of 5 bases. This CDR3 reads CASSVGGSTDTQYF. The CDR3 DNA reads as TGTGCCAGCAGCGTAGGAGGAAGCACAGATACGCAGTATTTT.

This clone appeared once. The chain is built from TRBV14 and TRBJ2-3; tentative D call: TRBD2 (5 bases). This CDR3 region has 14 residues. In germline, CDR1 is SGHDN, CDR2 FVKESK. V lost 1 base and J lost 6, with 11 bases in between. CDR3 sequence reads: CASSQGGGEDTQYF. CDR3 coding DNA: TGTGCCAGCAGCCAAGGTGGTGGGGAGGATACGCAGTATTTT.

The rearrangement uses TRBV5-1 and TRBJ2-7; tentatively, D is TRBD1 or TRBD2 (5 bases each). This CDR3 has 16 amino acids. Germline V gene sequence: CDR1 SGHRS, CDR2 YFSETQ. The V end lost 4 bases, the J end lost 2 bases, and 19 bases lay between the germline ends. The CDR3 nucleotides read TGCGCCAGCAGCCCCCCCCGGGACGCCTTTACCTACGAGCAGTACTTC. It yields the protein CASSPPRDAFTYEQYF.

This clone has a handful of counts. V usage is TRBV25-1 and J usage is TRBJ2-2; the D gene could be TRBD1 or TRBD2 (5 bases each). CDR1 and CDR2 from the germline V gene are MGHDK and SYGVNS. This CDR3 is built from 17 residues. V was trimmed by 5 bases and J by 6 bases, leaving 22 bases between them. The CDR3 DNA is TGTGCCAGCAGTCAATTACCGGGACCCCGAGGTTCCGGGGAGCTGTTTTTT. Translation: CASSQLPGPRGSGELFF.

The V call is TRBV28, the J call TRBJ2-5; D may be TRBD2 (6 bases). Trimming cost V 11 bases and J 0 bases, with 13 bases left between them. Germline V gene lookup returns CDR1 MDHEN and CDR2 SYDVKM. This CDR3 comprises 13 residues. The CDR3 coding sequence is TGTGCCGGCGGGACGGGGTACCAAGAGACCCAGTACTTC. This encodes CAGGTGYQETQYF.

This rearrangement joins TRBV28 to TRBJ1-5, with 9 nucleotides matching TRBD1. Germline trimming cut 4 bases from V and 8 bases from J; bases unmatched to any gene: 3. Germline V lookup: CDR1 MDHEN, CDR2 SYDVKM. The length of the CDR3 is 13 residues. The CDR3 DNA follows: TGTGCCAGCAGTTCGACAGGGGGTAAGCCCCAGCATTTT. It is translated as CASSSTGGKPQHF.

The rearrangement joins TRBV25-1 to TRBJ2-1; D unclear. The CDR3 is 12 residues long. V lost 8 bases and J 10 bases, leaving 15 bases between the germline ends. Germline CDR1 is MGHDK and CDR2 is SYGVNS. The CDR3 protein is CASSPREFEQFF. The CDR3 coding sequence is TGTGCCAGCTCCCCGAGAGAGTTCGAGCAGTTCTTC.

The chain joins TRBV11-2 to TRBJ2-2; a weak D match, TRBD1 (7 bases). In germline, CDR1 is SGHAT, CDR2 FQNNGV. The CDR3 sequence is 15 residues long. The V gene lost 3 bases and the J gene lost 5 bases, with 13 bases spanning the gap. CDR3 loop: CASSFLSGGTGELFF. CDR3 in DNA: TGTGCCAGCAGCTTTTTGTCAGGGGGGACCGGGGAGCTGTTTTTT.

The rearrangement links TRBV19 to TRBJ1-3, with a tentative D call TRBD1 (6 bases). Trimming cost V 1 base and J 4 bases, with 11 bases left between them. Germline-derived CDR1 and CDR2 are LNHDA and SQIVND (reference sequence). The CDR3 covers 15 residues. This CDR3 is CASSIARDIGNTIYF. Written as DNA, the CDR3 is TGTGCCAGTAGTATAGCCCGGGACATCGGAAACACCATATATTTT. The variable domain in full, with the rest retrieved from reference TRBV19 and TRBJ1-3, is DGGITQSPKYLFRKEGQNVTLSCEQNLNHDAMYWYRQDPGQGLRLIYYSQIVNDFQKGDIAEGYSVSREKKESFPLTVTSAQKNPTAFYLCASSIARDIGNTIYFGEGSWLTVV.

The chain is built from TRBV28 and TRBJ2-1, with TRBD2 identical over 11 bases. CDR3 length: 15 residues. The germline CDR1 and CDR2 sequences are MDHEN and SYDVKM. V lost 5 bases and J lost 8; bases outside the gene matches: 8. CDR3 nucleotide sequence: TGTGCCAGCAGTCTTAGCGGGAGGGCCGGAGATGAGCAGTTCTTC. Residues: CASSLSGRAGDEQFF.

CDR3: CASSFGALETQYF. For the CDR3, the DNA is TGTGCCAGCAGCTTTGGGGCGCTAGAGACCCAGTACTTC. This rearrangement joins TRBV11-2 to TRBJ2-5; tentatively, D is TRBD1 (5 bases). Per the germline V gene, CDR1 is SGHAT and CDR2 is FQNNGV. The V end lost 3 bases, the J end lost 4 bases, and 9 bases lay between the germline ends. The CDR3 is 13 residues long.

The V and J genes are TRBV4-1 and TRBJ2-1, with 10 bases identical to TRBD1. The germline V gene has CDR1 MGHRA and CDR2 YSYEKL. V gave up 2 bases and J gave up 3 bases; unmatched junction bases: 4. The CDR3 is made up of 16 amino acids. The CDR3 nucleotides read TGCGCCAGCAGCCAACCCCGGGACAGGGGCTACAATGAGCAGTTCTTC. Amino acid sequence: CASSQPRDRGYNEQFF.

The chain has TRBV23-1 and TRBJ2-5, with a possible D match to TRBD1 (5 bases). TRBV23-1 belongs to the ORF category, with a function that is uncertain. The germline V and J ends were trimmed by 7 bases and 3 bases, with 24 bases remaining between them. The CDR3 extends over 17 amino acids. CDR3: CASTKDEDITKKETQYF. The DNA for the CDR3 is TGCGCCAGCACCAAGGACGAGGACATTACGAAAAAAGAGACCCAGTACTTC.